A single sample is the source of the 21 T cell receptor beta chains below, sequenced in a study of T-cell reconstitution after alpha-beta-depleted transplantation in children. During its preparation, the TCRbeta library received unique molecular identifiers. MiXCR was run by TCRdb on the PCR reads, yielding one entry per CDR3 protein. The sample records roughly 500,000 distinct CDR3 sequences, over 9.5% being singletons. The sample consisted of PBMCs, taken before TCRalphabeta/CD19-depleted stem cell transplant. The receptors come from a child aged 2-15 years with inherited bone marrow failure, due to receive a stem cell transplant.

This clonotype was picked up a small number of times. This chain joins TRBV2 and TRBJ2-3; 13 bases line up with TRBD2. Germline V gene sequence: CDR1 SNHLY, CDR2 FYNNEI. J lost 3 bases, V lost 7 bases, and 13 bases had no gene match. The CDR3 loop spans 18 amino acids. In nucleotides, the CDR3 is TGTGCCAGCACTAGAGAGAGACCGGGACTAGCGGGGACAGATACGCAGTATTTT. Its translation is CASTRERPGLAGTDTQYF. Filled out from reference TRBV2 and TRBJ2-3, the complete variable domain reads EPEVTQTPSHQVTQMGQEVILRCVPISNHLYFYWYRQILGQKVEFLVSFYNNEISEKSEIFDDQFSVERPDGSNFTLKIRSTKLEDSAMYFCASTRERPGLAGTDTQYFGPGTRLTVL.

V is TRBV5-1 and J is TRBJ2-5; 7 bases align to TRBD1. The CDR3 sequence is 15 residues long. With 1 base clipped from V and 3 bases from J, the junction kept 6 bases outside the gene matches. Germline CDR1 and CDR2: SGHRS and YFSETQ. CDR3 residues: CASSLPRTGEETQYF. Here the CDR3 DNA reads TGCGCCAGCAGCTTGCCCCGAACAGGGGAAGAGACCCAGTACTTC.

There are many counts of this clonotype. This chain links TRBV11-2 with TRBJ2-5; 13 positions match TRBD2. Per germline, CDR1 SGHAT and CDR2 FQNNGV. The CDR3 contains 17 residues. V dropped 3 bases and J dropped 2; count of bases not matched to a gene: 6. In DNA form, the CDR3 reads TGTGCCAGCAGCTTGGGACTAGCGGGGATCGGTCAAGAGACCCAGTACTTC. It encodes CASSLGLAGIGQETQYF.

This clonotype came up many times. The chain recombines TRBV4-1 with TRBJ2-3; D is tentatively TRBD1 or TRBD2 (5 bases each). The V gene's germline CDR1 is MGHRA and CDR2 YSYEKL. Trimming cost V 4 bases and J 5 bases, with 19 bases left between them. The CDR3 consists of 16 residues. Here the CDR3 DNA reads TGCGCCAGCAGCCGGGACCAAGGGATAGTGGGAGATACGCAGTATTTT. This translates into CASSRDQGIVGDTQYF.

The table lists this clonotype with a few counts. V and J are TRBV4-3 and TRBJ1-1; 7 bases fit TRBD1. This CDR3 contains 19 residues. V lost 0 bases and J lost 2; bases outside the gene matches: 15. The V gene's germline CDR1 is LGHNA and CDR2 YSLEER. The CDR3 loop reads CASSQEAGQAEGKNTEAFF. In DNA form, the CDR3 reads TGCGCCAGCAGCCAAGAAGCCGGACAGGCCGAGGGAAAAAACACTGAAGCTTTCTTT.

This clonotype was counted only a few times. The CDR3 spells CASSSTRDWFYEQYF. As DNA, the CDR3 is TGTGCCAGCAGTTCTACCCGGGACTGGTTCTACGAGCAGTACTTC. The V call is TRBV28, the J call TRBJ2-7; D is possibly TRBD2 (6 bases). CDR1 and CDR2 from the germline V gene are MDHEN and SYDVKM. V was trimmed by 4 bases and J by 3 bases, leaving 16 bases between them. The CDR3 extends over 15 amino acids.

This clonotype was picked up one time. A read error may be the cause here, since a much bigger clone is one base away. V is TRBV6-5 and J is TRBJ1-1, with unresolved D. This CDR3 spans 14 amino acids. The germline V gene has CDR1 MNHEY and CDR2 SVGAGI. The V and J ends lost 0 bases and 4 bases respectively, with 9 bases between them. The CDR3 protein is CASSYSSVGTEAFF. Written as DNA, the CDR3 is TGTGCCAGCAGTTACTCTTCCGTGGGCACTGAAGCTTTCTTT.

This clonotype has ten or more counts. The chain has TRBV4-1 and TRBJ2-7; TRBD2 agrees at 9 bases. V was clipped by 0 bases and J by 4 bases; unmatched bases: 4. The germline CDR1 and CDR2 sequences are MGHRA and YSYEKL. CDR3 length: 15 amino acids. The CDR3 DNA sequence: TGCGCCAGCAGCCAAGAGAAGACTAGCGGTTACGAGCAGTACTTC. This gives the protein CASSQEKTSGYEQYF.

This clonotype has a handful of counts. The chain carries TRBV19 and TRBJ2-1, with D perhaps TRBD2 (6 bases). Germline assignment: CDR1 LNHDA and CDR2 SQIVND (reference sequence). Deletions cut 1 base from V and 4 bases from J, with 14 bases between. The CDR3 has 16 amino acids. CDR3 DNA: TGTGCCAGTAGTATAGGCCACCAGGGAGGTTACAATGAGCAGTTCTTC. It yields the protein CASSIGHQGGYNEQFF. Based on the CDR3 plus reference TRBV19 and TRBJ2-1, the full variable domain is DGGITQSPKYLFRKEGQNVTLSCEQNLNHDAMYWYRQDPGQGLRLIYYSQIVNDFQKGDIAEGYSVSREKKESFPLTVTSAQKNPTAFYLCASSIGHQGGYNEQFFGPGTRLTVL.

This clonotype was found a few times. J is TRBJ2-7 and V is TRBV20-1; 14 bases fit TRBD2. The germline V gene has CDR1 DFQATT and CDR2 SNEGSKA (reference sequence). The V and J ends lost 6 bases and 0 bases, in that order; junction bases with no gene match: 10. This CDR3 is built from 17 residues. The CDR3 DNA reads as TGCAGTGCAACGAGACTAGCGGGAGGGGGGGGCTCCTACGAGCAGTACTTC. Translating gives CSATRLAGGGGSYEQYF.

The chain has TRBV3-1 and TRBJ2-7; D perhaps matches TRBD1 (5 bases). Trimming took 7 bases from V and 0 from J, leaving 13 bases between them. The CDR3 loop spans 14 amino acids. Germline CDR1 and CDR2: LGHDT and YNNKEL (reference sequence). CDR3 DNA sequence: TGTGCCAGCACCTGGGGCCAGGGCTCCTACGAGCAGTACTTC. This sequence encodes CASTWGQGSYEQYF.

This clonotype was picked up a small number of times. This chain uses TRBV5-1 with TRBJ1-1; D might be TRBD1 (6 bases). V shed 3 bases and J shed 3 bases, with 12 bases lying between them. This CDR3 is built from 14 residues. Germline assignment: CDR1 SGHRS and CDR2 YFSETQ. The CDR3 region is CASSYGGLDTEAFF. Here the CDR3 DNA reads TGCGCCAGCAGCTATGGGGGGCTGGACACTGAAGCTTTCTTT.

This chain uses TRBV5-1 with TRBJ1-1, with 8 bases fitting TRBD1. Per the germline V gene, CDR1 is SGHRS and CDR2 is YFSETQ. This CDR3 contains 13 residues. Trimming removed 0 bases from V and 10 bases from J; junction bases left unmatched: 5. Here the CDR3 reads CASSLGTGWVAFF. CDR3 sequence (DNA): TGCGCCAGCAGCTTGGGGACAGGGTGGGTAGCTTTCTTT.

The chain recombines TRBV4-2 with TRBJ2-3, with 8 bases lining up with TRBD1. With 2 bases clipped from V and 0 bases from J, the junction kept 4 bases outside the gene matches. The length of the CDR3 is 16 residues. CDR1 is LGHNA, CDR2 YNFKEQ, per germline. The CDR3 reads CASSQTWTGSTDTQYF. CDR3 coding DNA: TGTGCCAGCAGCCAAACCTGGACAGGGAGCACAGATACGCAGTATTTT.

This chain joins TRBV6-2 or TRBV6-3 and TRBJ2-7, with 8 bases identical to TRBD1. Germline assignment: CDR1 MNHEY and CDR2 SVGEGT. The junction had 4 bases not matched to a gene; V was cut back by 8 bases and J by 1 base. This CDR3 comprises 13 residues. In nucleotides, the CDR3 is TGTGCCAGCCTGACAGGGGCTTCCTACGAGCAGTACTTC. Translated, it gives CASLTGASYEQYF.

This clonotype was seen a few times. The chain combines TRBV6-5 with TRBJ2-2, with D tentatively TRBD2 (7 bases). V lost 4 bases to trimming and J lost 2 bases, with 11 bases between them. This CDR3 comprises 15 residues. CDR1 is MNHEY, CDR2 SVGAGI, per germline. The DNA for the CDR3 is TGTGCCAGCAGTTCGGGGGGCCTAAACACCGGGGAGCTGTTTTTT. It specifies CASSSGGLNTGELFF.

This clonotype was recorded many times. The chain carries TRBV9 and TRBJ2-3; D may be TRBD1 (5 bases). The CDR3 spans 16 residues. Trimming took 3 bases from V and 1 from J, leaving 15 bases between them. Germline CDR1 SGDLS, CDR2 YYNGEE. Here the CDR3 DNA reads TGTGCCAGCAGCGCTCAAGGGGCGAGTCGCACAGATACGCAGTATTTT. Translated, it gives CASSAQGASRTDTQYF.

This clonotype was recorded many times. The rearrangement links TRBV4-3 to TRBJ2-5; 9 bases line up with TRBD2. Germline values: CDR1 LGHNA, CDR2 YSLEER. J lost 4 bases, V lost 4 bases, and 4 bases had no gene match. The CDR3 runs 14 residues. The CDR3 here is CASSRDSGRETQYF. The CDR3 bases are TGCGCCAGCAGCCGAGATAGCGGGAGAGAGACCCAGTACTTC.

Turning to this clonotype: A much larger clone lies a single base off, so this may be a read error. No conserved phenylalanine or tryptophan is present at the end of the CDR3, so a read error is the likely explanation. The chain uses TRBV11-1 and TRBJ2-7, with 12 positions matching TRBD2. The V gene's germline CDR1 is SGHAT and CDR2 FQDESV (reference sequence). The V gene end was trimmed by 5 bases and the J gene end by 1 base; junction bases not matched to a gene: 12. This CDR3 has 18 amino acids. The CDR3 reads CASSLLLTSGSPSYEQYC. CDR3 coding DNA: TGTGCCAGCAGCCTCTTGCTGACTAGCGGGAGCCCTTCCTACGAGCAGTACTGC.

There are many counts of this clonotype. V gene TRBV20-1 combines with J gene TRBJ1-1; D is unclear. Germline CDR1 is DFQATT and CDR2 is SNEGSKA (reference sequence). Trimming took off 0 bases at V and 7 bases at J, with 15 bases between the two ends. The CDR3 has 14 residues. CDR3 loop: CSARDRMGVGEAFF. The CDR3 DNA is TGCAGTGCTAGAGATCGTATGGGAGTGGGTGAAGCTTTCTTT.

This chain connects TRBV28 to TRBJ2-5; 8 nucleotides match TRBD1. CDR1 and CDR2 (germline): MDHEN, SYDVKM. Trimming cost V 5 bases and J 5 bases; bases outside gene matches: 16. This CDR3 is built from 17 residues. The CDR3 DNA reads as TGTGCCAGCAGTCTCGGGACAGGCCCTCGGGGCTCGGAGACCCAGTACTTC. It is translated as CASSLGTGPRGSETQYF. Looking up the rest from reference TRBV28 and TRBJ2-5 gives the full variable domain: DVKVTQSSRYLVKRTGEKVFLECVQDMDHENMFWYRQDPGLGLRLIYFSYDVKMKEKGDIPEGYSVSREKKERFSLILESASTNQTSMYLCASSLGTGPRGSETQYFGPGTRLLVL.